A selection of T cell receptor beta chains follows, all from one sample in a study of blood T cell repertoires in COVID-19. Sequenced by immunoSEQ multiplex PCR; TCRdb stores in-frame clones only, minus some. The repertoire includes some 170,000 clones, more than 85% of them detected once, and 1% to 1.5% sits in the top ten. Sequences were obtained from PBMCs or T cells enriched from blood (not recorded which). The receptor set was obtained from a human donor with acute COVID-19. The donor label of this sample is uncertain. CDR3s include the opening cysteine and the closing phenylalanine or tryptophan. D genes are given only for firm matches. Some rows have no size entry. The others give once, few or many, or a class for an expanded clone.

v_call,d_call,j_call,clone_size,cdr3_nt,cdr3_aa
TRBV4-1,-,TRBJ1-1,-,TGCGCCAGCAGCCAAGACGTCCGGGCTGAAGCTTTCTTT,CASSQDVRAEAFF
TRBV27,-,TRBJ2-1,-,TGTGCCAGCACCATGGGGGGCTACAATGAGCAGTTCTTC,CASTMGGYNEQFF
TRBV10-3,TRBD1,TRBJ1-2,-,TGTGCCATCACTCCGGGACAGGGGGGAGTCGGCTACACCTTC,CAITPGQGGVGYTF
TRBV7-2,-,TRBJ1-3,-,TGTGCCAGCAGCTTAGGGAGCTCTGGAAACACCATATATTTT,CASSLGSSGNTIYF
TRBV7-9,TRBD1,TRBJ1-1,once,TGTGCCAGCAGCCAAACCGGGACAGCGACTGAAGCTTTCTTT,CASSQTGTATEAFF
TRBV15,-,TRBJ2-5,-,TGTGCCACCAGCAGAGATCGGGATCTAGAGACCCAGTACTTC,CATSRDRDLETQYF
TRBV7-3,TRBD2,TRBJ2-3,-,TGTGCCAGCAGCTTAGGGTTGCGGGGGGGCTCAGATACGCAGTATTTT,CASSLGLRGGSDTQYF
TRBV6-5,TRBD2,TRBJ2-1,-,TGTGCCAGCAGTTACCGAGCGGGGGGCCCCAAGGGGCAGTTCTTC,CASSYRAGGPKGQFF
TRBV11-2,TRBD1,TRBJ1-2,-,TGTGCCAGCAGCTTAACAGGGGAGTATGGCTACACCTTC,CASSLTGEYGYTF
TRBV5-1,TRBD1,TRBJ2-7,-,TGCGCCAGCAGCACTCAAACCGGGGACAGGGGATTTTCCTACGAGCAGTACTTC,CASSTQTGDRGFSYEQYF
TRBV9,-,TRBJ2-3,-,TGTGCCAGCAGCGTAGAATTAAATACGCAGTATTTT,CASSVELNTQYF
TRBV6-2/TRBV6-3,-,TRBJ1-5,-,TGTGCCAGCAGTTACTTCGACAGCCCGGTCGATCAGCCCCAGCATTTT,CASSYFDSPVDQPQHF
TRBV7-9,TRBD1,TRBJ2-1,-,TGTGCCAGCAGCTTACAGGGGGCCCAAGGGAGTGAGCAGTTCTTC,CASSLQGAQGSEQFF
TRBV6-5,-,TRBJ1-2,-,TGTGCCAGCAGTCAGACAGTTAACTATGGCTACACCTTC,CASSQTVNYGYTF
TRBV6-5,-,TRBJ1-2,once,TGTGCCAGCAGTTACTCGAGGAGGACAGTGTTCTATGGCTACACCTTC,CASSYSRRTVFYGYTF
TRBV4-1,TRBD2,TRBJ2-1,-,TGCGCCAGCAGCCAAGGCTACACTAGCGGGGGCCGAAACAATGAGCAGTTCTTC,CASSQGYTSGGRNNEQFF
TRBV10-3,TRBD2,TRBJ2-3,-,TGTGCCATCAGTGAGTCCACTAGCGGGGGGGCGATGCCAGATACGCAGTATTTT,CAISESTSGGAMPDTQYF
TRBV7-8,-,TRBJ1-6,-,TGTGCCAGCAGCTCCAGGGTAGTAGGAGATTCACCCCTCCACTTT,CASSSRVVGDSPLHF
TRBV7-6,-,TRBJ1-2,-,TGTGCCAGCAGCGCCGGGACTCTGTTGGGCTACACCTTC,CASSAGTLLGYTF
TRBV7-9,TRBD1,TRBJ2-2,-,TGTGCCAGCAGCTCCCCGACAGGGGGCATCGGGGAGCTGTTTTTT,CASSSPTGGIGELFF
TRBV10-3,TRBD2,TRBJ2-2,-,TGTGCCATCACTCAAGCGGGATTCACCGGGGAGCTGTTTTTT,CAITQAGFTGELFF
TRBV10-3,TRBD1,TRBJ1-3,-,TGTGCCAGCGTTGGACAGGGGTCGGACACCATATATTTT,CASVGQGSDTIYF
TRBV5-1,TRBD1,TRBJ2-6,once,TGCGCCAGCAGCTTGACGGGACAGGGGGCTGGTGGGGCCAACGTCCTGACTTTC,CASSLTGQGAGGANVLTF
TRBV9,TRBD1,TRBJ1-5,-,TGTGCCAGCAGCGGGGACAGGAATCAGCCCCAGCATTTT,CASSGDRNQPQHF
TRBV6-4,TRBD2,TRBJ2-3,-,TGTGCCAGCAGGTCAGCGGGGGAGACGTTTGATACGCAGTATTTT,CASRSAGETFDTQYF
TRBV5-4,-,TRBJ1-3,-,TGTGCCAGCAGCTTGCTGAGCTCTGGAAACACCATATATTTT,CASSLLSSGNTIYF
TRBV4-2,TRBD1,TRBJ1-2,-,TGTGCCAGCAGCGCTGGGACAGGGGAGGTCTACACCTTC,CASSAGTGEVYTF
TRBV5-4,TRBD1,TRBJ2-7,once,TGTGTCAGCAGCGATCCGGGACAGAGCTCCTACGAGCAGTACTTC,CVSSDPGQSSYEQYF
TRBV27,-,TRBJ2-6,many,TGTGCCAGCAGTTTAAAGTCGGGAGTTGGGCGAGGGGCCAACGTCCTGACTTTC,CASSLKSGVGRGANVLTF
TRBV25-1,TRBD1,TRBJ1-5,-,TGTGCCAGCAGTGAAGAGGAGACAGGGGGAAATAATCAGCCCCAGCATTTT,CASSEEETGGNNQPQHF
TRBV7-9,TRBD1,TRBJ2-7,-,TGTGCCAGCAGCTTACCCCGACAGGGCCCTACCTACGAGCAGTACTTC,CASSLPRQGPTYEQYF
TRBV3-1/TRBV3-2,-,TRBJ2-2,-,TGTGCCAGCAGCCAAGCTCCTAACACCGGGGAGCTGTTTTTT,CASSQAPNTGELFF
TRBV30,-,TRBJ1-2,-,TGTGCCTGGACTCCTTTGTTCTATGGCTACACCTTC,CAWTPLFYGYTF
TRBV7-3,-,TRBJ2-1,-,TGTGCCAGCAGCTTAGGGCGTAGGCCACACAATGAGCAGTTCTTC,CASSLGRRPHNEQFF
TRBV2,-,TRBJ2-5,few,TGTGCCAGCAGTTCTGAGACAGTGGAAGAGACCCAGTACTTC,CASSSETVEETQYF
TRBV4-1,-,TRBJ2-3,-,TGCGCCAGCAGCTATCCGTCCCGCAGGGCCGGCACAGATACGCAGTATTTT,CASSYPSRRAGTDTQYF
TRBV2,-,TRBJ2-5,-,TGTGCCAGCAGCTACCAAGAGACCCAGTACTTC,CASSYQETQYF
TRBV4-2,TRBD2,TRBJ2-1,-,TGTGCCAGCAGCCAAGGGCTTAGCGGGGGGGCCGGAAAAGGAGAGCAGTTCTTC,CASSQGLSGGAGKGEQFF
TRBV5-4,TRBD1,TRBJ1-6,-,TGTGCCAGCAGCTTGGGGGCCGGGACAGACAATAATTCACCCCTCCACTTT,CASSLGAGTDNNSPLHF
TRBV19,-,TRBJ1-2,once,TGTGCCAGTAGTATAGAGGGCTCCTCGGGAGGCTACACCTTC,CASSIEGSSGGYTF
TRBV18,-,TRBJ2-7,-,TGTGCCAGCTCACCGGGACACGGACCCTCCTACGAGCAGTACTTC,CASSPGHGPSYEQYF
TRBV6-5,TRBD2,TRBJ2-2,-,TGTGCCAGCACGGGAGCGGGGATGAACACCGGGGAGCTGTTTTTT,CASTGAGMNTGELFF
TRBV4-3,-,TRBJ1-4,-,TGCGCCAGCAGCCAAGGAGGGGAAAAACTGTTTTTT,CASSQGGEKLFF
TRBV19,-,TRBJ1-1,-,TGTGCCAGTATTCGGACACCAAACACTGAAGCTTTCTTT,CASIRTPNTEAFF
TRBV6-5,-,TRBJ1-5,-,TGTGCCAGCAGTTACCAGGGGCAAGGGCCCCAGCATTTT,CASSYQGQGPQHF
TRBV27,TRBD1,TRBJ1-5,-,TGTGCCAGCAGGGACAGGCTCCAGCCCCAGCATTTT,CASRDRLQPQHF
TRBV5-4,-,TRBJ1-1,-,TGTGCCAGCAGCTACCGGTCGGAAGCTTTCTTT,CASSYRSEAFF
TRBV9,-,TRBJ1-1,-,TGTGCCAGCAGCCCCGGACTTATGAACACTGAAGCTTTCTTT,CASSPGLMNTEAFF
TRBV19,-,TRBJ1-2,-,TGTGCCAGTAGTAACGAGGGATTGAGCCGCTATGGCTACACCTTC,CASSNEGLSRYGYTF
TRBV28,-,TRBJ1-1,few,TGTGCCAGCAGGCCCGGGGGGCGACTGAACACTGAAGCTTTCTTT,CASRPGGRLNTEAFF
TRBV4-1,TRBD1,TRBJ2-4,-,TGCGCCAGCAGCCAAGGGACAGGGACCCAAAACATTCAGTACTTC,CASSQGTGTQNIQYF
TRBV19,TRBD1,TRBJ1-4,-,TGTGCCAGTAAAGCGAACAGGGGGGGAGAAAAACTGTTTTTT,CASKANRGGEKLFF
TRBV2,-,TRBJ1-2,-,TGTGCCAGCAGTGAAGGTTATTGGGCTGGCTACACCTTC,CASSEGYWAGYTF
TRBV3-1/TRBV3-2,-,TRBJ1-2,-,TGTGCCAGCAGCCAGGAGGTAAGACTGCCTACTATGTTAGGCTACACCTTC,CASSQEVRLPTMLGYTF
TRBV6-5,-,TRBJ1-1,-,TGTGCCACCCACAGTCAGGGAATTGACACTGAAGCTTTCTTT,CATHSQGIDTEAFF